The 24 T cell receptor beta chains below come from one sample, sequenced in a study of long-term antiretroviral therapy in people with HIV (dated by TCRdb to 2022 to 2024). The immunoSEQ hsTCRB v3.0 assay was used at survey level resolution to sequence the TRB variable region. Entries here come from immuneACCESS through TCRdb and include only in-frame sequences with V and J called. Some clones fail to appear in such tables; in the studies checked, an unresolved V gene covers under half of the shortfall, and the cause of the remainder is unknown. The sample contains roughly 33,000 clones, approximately 97% of them found a single time. In total, the top ten clones hold less than 3.5% of the sample. The starting material was unsorted PBMCs, obtained 6.9 years after starting antiretroviral therapy. These receptor sequences come from a man aged 30 to 39 with HIV.

CDR3 nucleotides: TGTGCCAGCAGCTTAGAGGGGACTAGCGGGGCCCTTTACGAGCAGTACTTC. Its protein product is CASSLEGTSGALYEQYF. The chain employs TRBV13 and TRBJ2-7; 13 nucleotides align to TRBD2. V shed 1 base, J shed 4 bases, and the junction held 7 bases outside the gene matches. This CDR3 spans 17 amino acids. Germline V gives CDR1 PRHDT, CDR2 FYEKMQ (reference sequence).

V gene TRBV9 combines with J gene TRBJ2-1; the D gene is possibly TRBD2 (6 bases). The CDR3 sequence is 13 residues long. V was cut by 5 bases and J by 4 bases, with 10 bases left in between. The germline CDR1 and CDR2 sequences are SGDLS and YYNGEE. The CDR3 reads CASSVGSYNEQFF. DNA of the CDR3: TGTGCCAGCAGTGTCGGGAGTTACAATGAGCAGTTCTTC.

V gene TRBV7-3 combines with J gene TRBJ1-6, with D perhaps TRBD1 (6 bases). Germline loops: CDR1 SGHTA, CDR2 FQGTGA. CDR3 length: 15 residues. The V end was cut by 1 base, the J end by 4 bases, with 8 bases between. CDR3 DNA: TGTGCCAGCAGCTTAAACGGACAGTATAATTCACCCCTCCACTTT. As protein: CASSLNGQYNSPLHF.

This clone was seen only once. J is TRBJ2-6 and V is TRBV7-2; TRBD2 aligns across 11 bases. The V gene's germline CDR1 is SGHTA and CDR2 FQGNSA. The CDR3 is 19 amino acids. V gave up 6 bases and J gave up 0 bases; unmatched junction bases: 10. The CDR3 coding sequence is TGTGCCAGCAGTAGGCCGGCTAGCGGGGGGCTCTCTGGGGCCAACGTCCTGACTTTC. Its protein is CASSRPASGGLSGANVLTF.

The chain carries TRBV6-5 and TRBJ1-1; D unresolved. Per the germline V gene, CDR1 is MNHEY and CDR2 is SVGAGI. The CDR3 is 12 residues long. Trimming removed 10 bases from V and 2 bases from J, with 11 bases in between. Written as DNA, the CDR3 is TGTGCCACAGAACGGGATAACACTGAAGCTTTCTTT. As protein: CATERDNTEAFF.

V and J are TRBV6-6 and TRBJ2-5; D may correspond to TRBD1 or TRBD2 (5 bases each). Trimming removed 8 bases from V and 5 bases from J, with 15 bases in between. Germline V gene sequence: CDR1 MNHNY, CDR2 SVGAGI (reference sequence). The CDR3 has 13 amino acids. CDR3 sequence reads: CASGMGVGETQYF. CDR3 coding DNA: TGTGCCAGCGGGATGGGGGTCGGTGAGACCCAGTACTTC.

The rearrangement uses TRBV27 and TRBJ1-4; D remains unclear. The V gene's germline CDR1 is MNHEY and CDR2 SMNVEV (reference sequence). Trimming left V 3 bases short and J 8 bases short, with 13 bases between. This CDR3 comprises 14 residues. The chain's CDR3 is CASSLEPDGEKLFF. Here the CDR3 DNA reads TGTGCCAGCAGTTTGGAGCCGGATGGGGAAAAACTGTTTTTT.

To note about this clone: Other DNA sequences in the same sample also yield this CDR3. The genes are TRBV29-1 and TRBJ2-1; D gene unclear. Germline V lookup: CDR1 SQVTM, CDR2 ANQGSEA. The CDR3 contains 12 residues. The V end was cut by 6 bases, the J end by 1 base, with 7 bases between. CDR3 loop: CSVLGSYNEQFF. CDR3 bases: TGCAGCGTCCTTGGGTCCTACAATGAGCAGTTCTTC.

The chain employs TRBV7-9 and TRBJ2-2; 12 nucleotides match TRBD1. Trimming removed 7 bases from V and 6 bases from J; junction bases left unmatched: 3. Germline V lookup: CDR1 SEHNR, CDR2 FQNEAQ (reference sequence). This CDR3 is built from 14 residues. Here the CDR3 DNA reads TGTGCCAGCAAGGGGACAGGGGGCTCCGGGGAGCTGTTTTTT. It specifies CASKGTGGSGELFF.

V gene TRBV10-3 combines with J gene TRBJ2-5, with TRBD1 matching 10 bases. Germline assignment: CDR1 ENHRY and CDR2 SYGVKD. The CDR3 spans 14 residues. The V and J ends lost 4 bases and 3 bases, in that order; junction bases with no gene match: 2. The CDR3 here is CAISAGTGEETQYF. The CDR3 DNA sequence: TGTGCCATCAGTGCTGGGACAGGGGAAGAGACCCAGTACTTC.

J is TRBJ2-1 and V is TRBV19; tentatively, D is TRBD1 or TRBD2 (6 bases each). With 6 bases removed from V and 10 bases from J, the gap between germline ends came to 25 bases. The CDR3 has 16 amino acids. Looked up from germline, CDR1 is LNHDA and CDR2 is SQIVND (reference sequence). CDR3 sequence (DNA): TGTGCCAGTAGCAGAATGGACAGAGGACTACCCCAGGAGCAGTTCTTC. Its translation: CASSRMDRGLPQEQFF. Based on the CDR3 plus reference TRBV19 and TRBJ2-1, the full variable domain is DGGITQSPKYLFRKEGQNVTLSCEQNLNHDAMYWYRQDPGQGLRLIYYSQIVNDFQKGDIAEGYSVSREKKESFPLTVTSAQKNPTAFYLCASSRMDRGLPQEQFFGPGTRLTVL.

The V and J genes are TRBV9 and TRBJ2-1; 9 nucleotides match TRBD2. Germline V gene sequence: CDR1 SGDLS, CDR2 YYNGEE. The CDR3 length is 18 residues. Trimming took 0 bases from V and 8 from J; bases not matched to a gene: 15. The CDR3 protein is CASSVVPTGGGAKDEQFF. The CDR3 coding sequence is TGTGCCAGCAGCGTAGTCCCCACTGGCGGGGGGGCTAAGGATGAGCAGTTCTTC.

The chain combines TRBV5-1 with TRBJ1-3; D gene ambiguous. The CDR3 length is 14 residues. Deletions cut 8 bases from V and 0 bases from J, with 12 bases between. Germline-derived CDR1 and CDR2 are SGHRS and YFSETQ. This CDR3 is CASRDGYSGNTIYF. The CDR3 nucleotides read TGCGCCAGTAGGGATGGGTACTCTGGAAACACCATATATTTT.

CDR3 DNA sequence: TGTGCCAGCAGCCAAGTCGTGTACAGGGGGTCCGAGCAGTACTTC. Translated, it gives CASSQVVYRGSEQYF. The V and J genes are TRBV4-2 and TRBJ2-7; the match to TRBD1 covers 8 bases. Germline lookup yields CDR1 LGHNA and CDR2 YNFKEQ. V lost 1 base, J lost 6 bases, and 8 bases stayed unmatched. This CDR3 is built from 15 residues.

The chain uses TRBV7-6 and TRBJ1-1, with TRBD1 matching over 7 bases. The trim removed 1 base at V and 6 bases at J, leaving 11 bases unmatched. CDR3 length: 16 residues. Germline-derived CDR1 and CDR2 are SGHVS and FNYEAQ. The CDR3, as DNA: TGTGCCAGCAGCTTAGTCGCGACAGGGATCGGGGCTGAAGCTTTCTTT. As protein: CASSLVATGIGAEAFF.

The chain recombines TRBV4-3 with TRBJ2-3; D might be TRBD2 (6 bases). The CDR3 is 13 residues long. Germline CDR1 is LGHNA and CDR2 is YSLEER. The V gene lost 4 bases and the J gene lost 4 bases, with 9 bases spanning the gap. CDR3 region: CASSPGLADTQYF. CDR3 nucleotide sequence: TGCGCCAGCAGCCCGGGACTTGCAGATACGCAGTATTTT.

The chain is built from TRBV6-6 and TRBJ1-1, with D possibly being TRBD1 (5 bases). The CDR3 has 15 amino acids. The V end was cut by 0 bases, the J end by 0 bases, with 8 bases between. The germline gives CDR1 MNHNY, CDR2 SVGAGI (reference sequence). In nucleotides, the CDR3 is TGTGCCAGCAGTTACTCAGGGGCGATGAACACTGAAGCTTTCTTT. This translates into CASSYSGAMNTEAFF.

This clone was counted once. This chain uses TRBV6-1 with TRBJ2-7; D is ambiguous. CDR1 and CDR2 (germline): MNHNS, SASEGT. This CDR3 is 16 amino acids long. Deletions cut 4 bases from V and 0 bases from J, with 16 bases between. CDR3 region: CASSVIVRLSSYEQYF. The CDR3 DNA follows: TGTGCCAGCAGTGTAATCGTACGTCTTAGCTCCTACGAGCAGTACTTC.

V and J are TRBV15 and TRBJ2-1; D might be TRBD2 (5 bases). V lost 3 bases to trimming and J lost 5 bases, with 8 bases between them. The germline gives CDR1 LNHNV, CDR2 YYDKDF (reference sequence). The CDR3 is made up of 13 amino acids. CDR3 residues: CATSREADNEQFF. The CDR3 nucleotides read TGTGCCACCAGCAGGGAGGCAGACAATGAGCAGTTCTTC.

The chain joins TRBV6-4 to TRBJ2-3; 13 nucleotides line up with TRBD2. This CDR3 has 15 residues. V lost 5 bases, J lost 5 bases, and 4 bases stayed unmatched. CDR1 and CDR2 from the germline V gene are MRHNA and SNTAGT. CDR3 loop: CASSRTSGSIDTQYF. The DNA of the CDR3 is TGTGCCAGCAGTCGGACTAGCGGGAGTATAGATACGCAGTATTTT.

About this clone: One end of the junction does not line up with germline, which may come from a read error. The chain is built from TRBV9 and TRBJ2-1, with 11 nucleotides matching TRBD2. The CDR3 spans 16 residues. Germline V CDR1 and CDR2: SGDLS, YYNGEE. This CDR3 reads CASSVDLAGGYYEQFF. The CDR3 bases are TGTGCCAGCAGCGTAGATCTAGCGGGGGGCTACTATGAGCAGTTCTTC. Complete variable domain (other parts from reference TRBV9 and TRBJ2-1): DSGVTQTPKHLITATGQRVTLRCSPRSGDLSVYWYQQSLDQGLQFLIQYYNGEERAKGNILERFSAQQFPDLHSELNLSSLELGDSALYFCASSVDLAGGYYEQFFGPGTRLTVL.

The chain has TRBV4-2 and TRBJ2-7, with D possibly matching TRBD1 (6 bases). Trimming stripped 0 bases from V and 3 bases from J, with 15 bases between. Germline loops: CDR1 LGHNA, CDR2 YNFKEQ. This CDR3 has 16 residues. The CDR3 loop reads CASSQEGSGGHYEQYF. Written as DNA, the CDR3 is TGTGCCAGCAGCCAAGAAGGATCTGGGGGCCACTACGAGCAGTACTTC.

The V and J genes are TRBV6-1 and TRBJ2-3, with TRBD2 as a possible D gene (5 bases). The CDR3 length is 14 residues. The germline V gene has CDR1 MNHNS and CDR2 SASEGT. Trimming removed 2 bases from V and 5 bases from J, with 11 bases in between. CDR3 in amino acids: CASSEWEWRDTQYF. In nucleotides, the CDR3 is TGTGCCAGCAGTGAATGGGAGTGGAGAGATACGCAGTATTTT.

The chain employs TRBV2 and TRBJ1-2; D unresolved. V lost 6 bases and J 2 bases, leaving 13 bases between the germline ends. The CDR3 is 14 residues long. Germline assignment: CDR1 SNHLY and CDR2 FYNNEI. In DNA, the CDR3 is TGTGCCAGCAGGGATGACAACACCAACTATGGCTACACCTTC. Translated, it gives CASRDDNTNYGYTF.